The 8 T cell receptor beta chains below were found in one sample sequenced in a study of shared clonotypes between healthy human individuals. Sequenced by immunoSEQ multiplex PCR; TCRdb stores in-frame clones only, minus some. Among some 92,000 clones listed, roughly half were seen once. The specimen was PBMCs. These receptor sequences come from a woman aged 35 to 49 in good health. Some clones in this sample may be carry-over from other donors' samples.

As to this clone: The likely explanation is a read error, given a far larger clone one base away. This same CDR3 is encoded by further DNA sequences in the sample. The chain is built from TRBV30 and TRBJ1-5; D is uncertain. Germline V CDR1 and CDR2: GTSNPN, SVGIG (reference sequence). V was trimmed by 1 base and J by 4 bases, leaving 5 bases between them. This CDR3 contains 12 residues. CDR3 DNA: TGTGCCTGGAGTGGGAGTAATCAGCCCCAGCATTTT. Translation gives CAWSGSNQPQHF.

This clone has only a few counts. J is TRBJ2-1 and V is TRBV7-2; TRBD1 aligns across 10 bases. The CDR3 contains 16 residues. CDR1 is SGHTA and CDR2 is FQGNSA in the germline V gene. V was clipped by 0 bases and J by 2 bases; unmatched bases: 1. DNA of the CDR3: TGTGCCAGCAGCTTAGCAGGGACAGGGGCCTACAATGAGCAGTTCTTC. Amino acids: CASSLAGTGAYNEQFF. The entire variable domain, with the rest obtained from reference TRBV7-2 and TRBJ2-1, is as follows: GAGVSQSPSNKVTEKGKDVELRCDPISGHTALYWYRQSLGQGLEFLIYFQGNSAPDKSGLPSDRFSAERTGGSVSTLTIQRTQQEDSAVYLCASSLAGTGAYNEQFFGPGTRLTVL.

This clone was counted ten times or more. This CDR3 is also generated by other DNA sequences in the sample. The CDR3 loop is CSVLDRAAYEQYF. The DNA for the CDR3 is TGCAGCGTTTTGGACAGGGCTGCCTACGAGCAGTACTTC. The gene calls are TRBV29-1 and TRBJ2-7, with 8 positions matching TRBD1. Trimming at V came to 5 bases and at J to 2 bases, leaving 5 bases not matched to a gene. Germline lookup yields CDR1 SQVTM and CDR2 ANQGSEA. CDR3 length equals 13 residues.

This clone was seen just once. The CDR3 bases are TGTGCCAGCAGCTTATCGGGGGCCAACTACGAGCAGTACTTC. It is translated as CASSLSGANYEQYF. The chain recombines TRBV7-2 with TRBJ2-7, with D perhaps matching TRBD1 or TRBD2 (6 bases each). The V gene lost 2 bases and the J gene lost 3 bases, with 11 bases spanning the gap. The CDR3 is made up of 14 amino acids. The germline V gene encodes CDR1 SGHTA and CDR2 FQGNSA.

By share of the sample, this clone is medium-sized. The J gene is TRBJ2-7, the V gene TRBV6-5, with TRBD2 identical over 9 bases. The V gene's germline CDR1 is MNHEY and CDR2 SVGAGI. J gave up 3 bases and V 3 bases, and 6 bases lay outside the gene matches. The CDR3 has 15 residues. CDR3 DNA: TGTGCCAGCAGTTATTCGCCTAGCGGGAACTACGAGCAGTACTTC. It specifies CASSYSPSGNYEQYF.

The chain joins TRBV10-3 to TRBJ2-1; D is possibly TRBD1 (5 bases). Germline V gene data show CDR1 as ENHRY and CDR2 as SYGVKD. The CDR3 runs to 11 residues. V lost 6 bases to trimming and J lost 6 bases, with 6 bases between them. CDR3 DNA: TGTGCCATCAGGACAGTCAATGAGCAGTTCTTC. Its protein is CAIRTVNEQFF.

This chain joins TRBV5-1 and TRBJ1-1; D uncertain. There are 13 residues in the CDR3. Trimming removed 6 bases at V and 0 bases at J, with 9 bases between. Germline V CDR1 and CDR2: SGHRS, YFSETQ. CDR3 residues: CASTQRMNTEAFF. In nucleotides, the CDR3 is TGCGCCAGCACGCAGCGGATGAACACTGAAGCTTTCTTT.

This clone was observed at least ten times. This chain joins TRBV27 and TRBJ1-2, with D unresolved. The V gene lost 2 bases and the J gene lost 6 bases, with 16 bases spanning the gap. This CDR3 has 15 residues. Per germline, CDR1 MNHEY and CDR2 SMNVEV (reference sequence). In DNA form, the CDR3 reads TGTGCCAGCAGTTTAAACGGGCAATTTACCCATGGCTACACCTTC. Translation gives CASSLNGQFTHGYTF.